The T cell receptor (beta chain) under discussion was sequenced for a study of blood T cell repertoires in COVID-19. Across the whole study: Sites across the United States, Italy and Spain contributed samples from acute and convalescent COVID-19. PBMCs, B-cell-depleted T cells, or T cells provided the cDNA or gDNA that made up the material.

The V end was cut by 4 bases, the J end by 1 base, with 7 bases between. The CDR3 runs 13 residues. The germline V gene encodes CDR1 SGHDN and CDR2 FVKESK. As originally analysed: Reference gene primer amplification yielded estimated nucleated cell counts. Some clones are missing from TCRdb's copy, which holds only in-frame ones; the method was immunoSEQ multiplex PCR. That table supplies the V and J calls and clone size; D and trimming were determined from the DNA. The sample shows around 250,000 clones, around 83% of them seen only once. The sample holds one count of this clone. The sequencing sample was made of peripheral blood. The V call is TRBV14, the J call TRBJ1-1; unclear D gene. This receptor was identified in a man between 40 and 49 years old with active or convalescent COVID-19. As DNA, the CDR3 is TGTGCCAGCAGCCCTCGGGGGAACACTGAAGCTTTCTTT. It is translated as CASSPRGNTEAFF. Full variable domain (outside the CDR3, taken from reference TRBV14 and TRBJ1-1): EAGVTQFPSHSVIEKGQTVTLRCDPISGHDNLYWYRRVMGKEIKFLLHFVKESKQDESGMPNNRFLAERTGGTYSTLKVQPAELEDSGVYFCASSPRGNTEAFFGQGTRLTVV.